In its sample, the clone carrying this TCR beta chain was seen many times. The sample originates from a study of T cells in Graves' hyperthyroidism and ophthalmopathy. V lost 5 bases, J lost 1 base, and 9 bases lay in between. The germline CDR1 and CDR2 sequences are SNHLY and FYNNEI. The CDR3 is 14 residues long. The CDR3 regions of TCR beta were amplified from RNA transcripts. Initially, a first-round RT-PCR of the TCR CDR3 employed the HTBI primer set. One entry per CDR3 protein results from TCRdb running MiXCR on the multiplex PCR reads. This sample has some 460,000 distinct CDR3 sequences, with 15% to 19% found just once.

The receptor comes from a young woman with Graves' hyperthyroidism. The chain links TRBV2 to TRBJ1-5; tentatively, D is TRBD1 (5 bases). Sequences were obtained from blood. CDR3 loop: CASSQSGSNQPQHF. The CDR3 DNA follows: TGTGCCAGCAGTCAGTCAGGGAGCAATCAGCCCCAGCATTTT.